Below are 10 T cell receptor beta chains sequenced from a single sample in a study of blood T cell repertoires in COVID-19. TCRdb's copy holds only in-frame clones and misses some; the assay was immunoSEQ multiplex PCR. Of some 390,000 clones listed, around nine tenths are singletons. Material: peripheral blood. These receptors were obtained from a human donor in a cohort sampled during active COVID-19.

This clone was counted once. The chain links TRBV27 to TRBJ2-1; 9 nucleotides line up with TRBD2. The germline V gene encodes CDR1 MNHEY and CDR2 SMNVEV (reference sequence). The CDR3 runs to 15 residues. Trimming took 1 base from V and 9 from J; bases not matched to a gene: 7. The DNA for the CDR3 is TGTGCCAGCAGTTTATGGCGGGGGGGGCCAGGTGAGCAGTTCTTC. This translates into CASSLWRGGPGEQFF.

The chain links TRBV28 to TRBJ2-3; 8 nucleotides match TRBD2. The V gene end was trimmed by 7 bases and the J gene end by 5 bases; junction bases not matched to a gene: 8. Germline values: CDR1 MDHEN, CDR2 SYDVKM. The CDR3 is 14 residues long. CDR3 nucleotide sequence: TGTGCCAGCACCCTTAGCGGGGCGGGAGATACGCAGTATTTT. Protein sequence: CASTLSGAGDTQYF.

This chain connects TRBV5-5 to TRBJ2-2; perhaps TRBD1 as D (6 bases). V gave up 4 bases and J gave up 0 bases, with 10 bases separating them. There are 15 residues in the CDR3. Germline CDR1 reads SGHKS; CDR2 reads YYEKEE (reference sequence). The CDR3 sequence is CASSLRGPNTGELFF. The CDR3 DNA is TGTGCCAGCAGCCTCAGGGGCCCGAACACCGGGGAGCTGTTTTTT.

The rearrangement links TRBV5-4 to TRBJ2-7; 12 bases line up with TRBD2. The germline V gene encodes CDR1 SGHNT and CDR2 YYREEE (reference sequence). V shed 8 bases, J shed 3 bases, and the junction held 9 bases outside the gene matches. The CDR3 covers 15 residues. The chain's CDR3 is CASGLAGPPSYEQYF. Written as DNA, the CDR3 is TGTGCCAGTGGACTAGCGGGGCCACCAAGCTACGAGCAGTACTTC.

In nucleotides, the CDR3 is TGTGCCACACACAGGGATGAGAACACTGAAGCTTTCTTT. Translating gives CATHRDENTEAFF. The J gene is TRBJ1-1, the V gene TRBV10-3; weak D call: TRBD1 (6 bases). The CDR3 runs to 13 residues. CDR1 is ENHRY, CDR2 SYGVKD, per germline. The V end lost 10 bases, the J end lost 1 base, and 13 bases lay between the germline ends.

The rearrangement joins TRBV5-1 to TRBJ1-1; possibly TRBD1 for D (5 bases). With 2 bases removed from V and 0 bases from J, the gap between germline ends came to 8 bases. This CDR3 is built from 14 residues. In germline, CDR1 is SGHRS, CDR2 YFSETQ. The CDR3 DNA sequence: TGCGCCAGCAGCTTTCAGGGCATGAACACTGAAGCTTTCTTT. Translation gives CASSFQGMNTEAFF. Filled out from reference TRBV5-1 and TRBJ1-1, the complete variable domain reads KAGVTQTPRYLIKTRGQQVTLSCSPISGHRSVSWYQQTPGQGLQFLFEYFSETQRNKGNFPGRFSGRQFSNSRSEMNVSTLELGDSALYLCASSFQGMNTEAFFGQGTRLTVV.

In this sample, this clone turned up a few times. In the same sample, other DNA sequences code for this CDR3. This sequence joins TRBV7-9 and TRBJ1-3; a possible D gene is TRBD1 (6 bases). Per germline, CDR1 SEHNR and CDR2 FQNEAQ (reference sequence). The CDR3 has 15 residues. The germline V and J ends were trimmed by 4 bases and 1 base, with 11 bases remaining between them. The CDR3 reads CASSYRVSSGNTIYF. The CDR3 DNA follows: TGTGCCAGCAGCTACAGGGTTTCGTCTGGAAACACCATATATTTT.

This chain uses TRBV10-3 with TRBJ1-1; D perhaps matches TRBD1 (5 bases). Germline CDR1 ENHRY, CDR2 SYGVKD. The CDR3 spans 13 residues. V was cut by 7 bases and J by 3 bases, with 12 bases left in between. CDR3 amino acids: CAITGDSYTEAFF. CDR3 nucleotide sequence: TGTGCCATCACTGGTGACAGTTACACTGAAGCTTTCTTT.

This clone was counted only a few times. The gene calls are TRBV19 and TRBJ1-2; TRBD1 aligns across 7 bases. V lost 6 bases, J lost 5 bases, and 3 bases stayed unmatched. From germline, CDR1 is LNHDA and CDR2 SQIVND (reference sequence). The CDR3 consists of 12 residues. Here the CDR3 DNA reads TGTGCCAGTAGCCAGGACAGGTATGGCTACACCTTC. Translating gives CASSQDRYGYTF.

The V gene is TRBV15, the J gene TRBJ2-7; D uncertain. This CDR3 has 15 residues. Trimming cost V 0 bases and J 5 bases, with 14 bases left between them. CDR1 LNHNV and CDR2 YYDKDF come from the germline V gene (reference sequence). CDR3 in amino acids: CATSRDLVLRDEQYF. In nucleotides, the CDR3 is TGTGCCACCAGCAGAGATTTAGTCCTTCGGGACGAGCAGTACTTC.